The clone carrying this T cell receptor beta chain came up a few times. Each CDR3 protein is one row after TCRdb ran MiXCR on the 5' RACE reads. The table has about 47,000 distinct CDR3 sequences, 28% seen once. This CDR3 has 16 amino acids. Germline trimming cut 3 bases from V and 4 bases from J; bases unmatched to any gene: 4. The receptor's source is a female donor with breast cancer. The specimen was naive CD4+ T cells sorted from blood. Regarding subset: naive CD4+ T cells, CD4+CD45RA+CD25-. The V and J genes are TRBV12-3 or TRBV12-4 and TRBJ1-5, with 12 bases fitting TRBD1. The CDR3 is CASSFGTGGRNQPQHF. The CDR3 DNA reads TGTGCCAGCAGTTTTGGGACAGGGGGCAGGAATCAGCCCCAGCATTTT.